This passage covers 10 T cell receptor beta chains from one sample sequenced in a study of breast tumors, draining lymph nodes, adjacent tissues. Breast cancer patients provided tissue from their axillary draining lymph nodes. TCRdb recomputed calls from the multiplex PCR reads with MiXCR, one row per CDR3 protein. The profile shows 200,000 to 300,000 distinct CDR3 sequences, around 30% of them singletons. Material for sequencing was axillary lymph node tissue. These receptors were obtained from a female donor with breast cancer. Some clones in this sample may be carry-over from other donors' samples.

This clonotype was counted between two and nine times. This rearrangement joins TRBV18 to TRBJ2-1; D perhaps matches TRBD1 (6 bases). CDR3 length equals 14 residues. Germline CDR1 reads KGHSH; CDR2 reads LQKENI. V was pared by 2 bases and J by 4 bases, with 9 bases between. CDR3 amino acids: CASSPATGYNEQFF. The CDR3 region has the DNA TGTGCCAGCTCACCAGCTACAGGGTACAATGAGCAGTTCTTC.

The rearrangement uses TRBV28 and TRBJ1-3, with D unresolved. The CDR3 loop spans 14 amino acids. The V and J ends lost 10 bases and 0 bases respectively, with 13 bases between them. From germline, CDR1 is MDHEN and CDR2 SYDVKM. In DNA form, the CDR3 reads TGTGCCACTGCACAATCCCTCTCTGGAAACACCATATATTTT. It specifies CATAQSLSGNTIYF.

In this sample, this clonotype turned up many times. The chain is built from TRBV29-1 and TRBJ1-2; 7 nucleotides match TRBD1. V trimming: 2 bases; J trimming: 8 bases; junction bases outside the gene matches: 14. Germline assignment: CDR1 SQVTM and CDR2 ANQGSEA. This CDR3 region has 15 residues. CDR3 sequence: CSVEPTVSGTVGYTF. The DNA for the CDR3 is TGCAGCGTTGAACCTACCGTGTCCGGGACAGTCGGCTACACCTTC. Full variable domain (rest looked up from reference TRBV29-1 and TRBJ1-2): SAVISQKPSRDICQRGTSLTIQCQVDSQVTMMFWYRQQPGQSLTLIATANQGSEATYESGFVIDKFPISRPNLTFSTLTVSNMSPEDSSIYLCSVEPTVSGTVGYTFGSGTRLTVV.

Turning to this clonotype: A read error is possible here, since a much larger clone lies one base away. The chain joins TRBV19 to TRBJ1-5; 9 nucleotides match TRBD1. Germline lookup yields CDR1 LNHDA and CDR2 SQIVND (reference sequence). V dropped 6 bases and J dropped 9; count of bases not matched to a gene: 15. CDR3 length: 16 amino acids. The CDR3 loop is CASSPVGQGRHRPQHF. The CDR3 nucleotides are TGTGCCAGTAGCCCGGTGGGACAGGGTCGGCATCGGCCCCAGCATTTT.

This clonotype was picked up many times. The V gene is TRBV7-3, the J gene TRBJ2-1; D could derive from TRBD1 or TRBD2 (6 bases each). Germline loops: CDR1 SGHTA, CDR2 FQGTGA. The length of the CDR3 is 16 residues. V was cut by 5 bases and J by 2 bases, with 16 bases left in between. CDR3 coding DNA: TGTGCCAGCAGCGCCCGGGGGCGCCCAACCTACAATGAGCAGTTCTTC. Its translation is CASSARGRPTYNEQFF.

About this clonotype: Since the CDR3 does not end with the conserved phenylalanine or tryptophan, this likely comes from a read error. The gene calls are TRBV7-9 and TRBJ1-2; no reliable D call. Germline values: CDR1 SEHNR, CDR2 FQNEAQ (reference sequence). The CDR3 runs 14 residues. The CDR3 reads CVSSPEGGNHGYTL. In nucleotides, the CDR3 is TGTGTCAGCAGCCCCGAGGGCGGAAACCATGGCTACACCCTC.

This chain uses TRBV7-9 with TRBJ1-2, with D perhaps TRBD1 (5 bases). This CDR3 region has 13 residues. V was trimmed by 5 bases and J by 3 bases, leaving 10 bases between them. Germline V gene data show CDR1 as SEHNR and CDR2 as FQNEAQ (reference sequence). The CDR3 spells CASSGGRDYGYTF. The DNA for the CDR3 is TGTGCCAGCAGCGGGGGAAGGGACTATGGCTACACCTTC. Looking up the rest from reference TRBV7-9 and TRBJ1-2 gives the full variable domain: DTGVSQNPRHKITKRGQNVTFRCDPISEHNRLYWYRQTLGQGPEFLTYFQNEAQLEKSRLLSDRFSAERPKGSFSTLEIQRTEQGDSAMYLCASSGGRDYGYTFGSGTRLTVV.

Details on this clonotype: This may be a read error: a much more frequent sequence differs by one nucleotide. The genes are TRBV20-1 and TRBJ2-1; no clear D. CDR3 length equals 14 residues. Germline V CDR1 and CDR2: DFQATT, SNEGSKA (reference sequence). Here the CDR3 DNA reads TGCAGTGCCCGAAAAAGCCGGGCCTACACTGAGCAGTTCTTC. Encoded protein: CSARKSRAYTEQFF.

This clonotype was picked up one time. A much more abundant neighbour one base away suggests this may be a read error. The chain joins TRBV11-3 to TRBJ2-1; D is unresolved. In germline, CDR1 is SGHNT, CDR2 YENEEA. V gave up 5 bases and J gave up 9 bases, with 14 bases separating them. CDR3 length: 13 residues. This CDR3 is CASSKGTLTEQFF. The DNA of the CDR3 is TGTGCCAGCAGCAAAGGTACCCTCACTGAGCAGTTCTTC.

This clonotype showed up many times. The chain combines TRBV12-3 or TRBV12-4 with TRBJ2-3; 7 nucleotides align to TRBD2. J gave up 4 bases and V 6 bases, and 4 bases lay outside the gene matches. This CDR3 has 13 residues. The DNA of the CDR3 is TGTGCCAGCAGGTGGACTAGATCAGATACGCAGTATTTT. Residues: CASRWTRSDTQYF.